The sequence of this T cell receptor (beta chain) was determined in a study of blood T cell repertoires in COVID-19. Study-level background: Sites across the United States, Italy and Spain contributed samples from acute and convalescent COVID-19. The cDNA or gDNA used as material had been derived from T cells, B-cell-depleted T cells, or PBMCs.

Source study methods: Nucleated cell counts were estimated from reference gene primer amplification. Here immunoSEQ multiplex PCR was the method, and the copy in TCRdb shows in-frame clones only, minus some. V and J calls and clone size follow that table, whereas D and trimming were derived from the DNA. Of fewer than 500,000 clones in the sample, roughly 89% were seen once. CDR3 size: 14 residues. Germline values: CDR1 SGHDT, CDR2 YYEEEE. The V end lost 7 bases, the J end lost 4 bases, and 17 bases lay between the germline ends. This chain connects TRBV5-6 to TRBJ2-5, with a weak D call TRBD2 (5 bases). The sample was peripheral blood. This TCR was recovered from a man aged 18 to 30 with COVID-19, enrolled during active disease. CDR3 nucleotide sequence: TGTGCCAGCGAGGAGAAGGGAGTAAGAGAGACCCAGTACTTC. This encodes CASEEKGVRETQYF.